A single sample is the source of the 14 T cell receptor beta chains below, sequenced in a study. TCRdb re-called the RT-PCR reads with MiXCR, one entry per CDR3 protein. The sample yields about 680,000 distinct CDR3 sequences, 12% to 15% seen once. The sequencing sample was made of memory CD4+ T cells from blood. The receptor source for this set is a female donor in good health, serving as a healthy control.

A few counts support this clonotype. CDR3 loop: CATSRVSLETQYF. CDR3 nucleotides: TGTGCCACCAGCAGAGTATCCCTGGAGACCCAGTACTTC. The chain joins TRBV15 to TRBJ2-5; D gene ambiguous. The germline CDR1 and CDR2 sequences are LNHNV and YYDKDF (reference sequence). V shed 1 base and J shed 5 bases, with 8 bases lying between them. The CDR3 is 13 residues long.

The V and J genes are TRBV6-1 and TRBJ2-7; D tentatively fits TRBD1 or TRBD2 (5 bases each). CDR1 and CDR2 from the germline V gene are MNHNS and SASEGT. Trimming stripped 2 bases from V and 4 bases from J, with 21 bases between. The CDR3 contains 17 residues. CDR3 in amino acids: CASSERTRVLNRYEQYF. The CDR3 nucleotides read TGTGCCAGCAGTGAAAGAACTAGAGTCTTGAACAGGTACGAGCAGTACTTC.

The sample holds a few counts of this clonotype. The chain couples TRBV6-6 to TRBJ1-4; 8 nucleotides agree with TRBD1. Germline V gene sequence: CDR1 MNHNY, CDR2 SVGAGI (reference sequence). CDR3 length: 16 amino acids. The trim removed 0 bases at V and 1 base at J, leaving 1 base unmatched. This chain's CDR3 is CASSYSDRETNEKLFF. CDR3 DNA sequence: TGTGCCAGCAGTTACTCGGACAGGGAAACTAATGAAAAACTGTTTTTT.

The CDR3 DNA reads as TGTGCCAGCGCAACTTTCTACGAGCAGTACTTC. Protein: CASATFYEQYF. The gene calls are TRBV6-5 and TRBJ2-7; D is unclear. This CDR3 has 11 amino acids. The V end was cut by 8 bases, the J end by 3 bases, with 8 bases between. Germline CDR1 reads MNHEY; CDR2 reads SVGAGI.

The chain couples TRBV7-2 to TRBJ2-2; D perhaps matches TRBD2 (5 bases). Trimming stripped 4 bases from V and 6 bases from J, with 15 bases between. This CDR3 region has 15 residues. Germline V gene sequence: CDR1 SGHTA, CDR2 FQGNSA. DNA for the CDR3: TGTGCCAGCAGCTCACCGGACTCCATGGCCGGGGAGCTGTTTTTT. Its translation: CASSSPDSMAGELFF.

The chain carries TRBV10-3 and TRBJ2-4; 14 bases align to TRBD2. CDR1 ENHRY and CDR2 SYGVKD come from the germline V gene. The junction had 7 bases not matched to a gene; V was cut back by 10 bases and J by 5 bases. This CDR3 is 15 amino acids long. The CDR3 region is CATVSGLAGENIQYF. The CDR3 bases are TGTGCCACCGTGTCGGGACTAGCGGGAGAAAACATTCAGTACTTC.

This clonotype appeared a few times. The J gene is TRBJ1-2, the V gene TRBV9; maybe TRBD1 (6 bases). V was clipped by 6 bases and J by 6 bases, with 18 bases between them. The germline V gene encodes CDR1 SGDLS and CDR2 YYNGEE. This CDR3 is 14 amino acids long. This CDR3 reads CASKDGGQYHGYTF. The CDR3 DNA is TGTGCCAGCAAGGACGGGGGGCAATACCATGGCTACACCTTC. Full variable domain (missing parts from reference TRBV9 and TRBJ1-2): DSGVTQTPKHLITATGQRVTLRCSPRSGDLSVYWYQQSLDQGLQFLIQYYNGEERAKGNILERFSAQQFPDLHSELNLSSLELGDSALYFCASKDGGQYHGYTFGSGTRLTVV.

The DNA for the CDR3 is TGTGCCAGCAGTTACTCGTTTTGGCGGGGTGAGCAGTTCTTC. The encoded protein is CASSYSFWRGEQFF. V gene TRBV6-2 or TRBV6-3 combines with J gene TRBJ2-1; tentatively, D is TRBD2 (6 bases). The CDR3 covers 14 residues. Germline loops: CDR1 MNHEY, CDR2 SVGEGT. V was cut by 0 bases and J by 9 bases, with 12 bases left in between.

The chain uses TRBV7-8 and TRBJ1-1; D perhaps matches TRBD1 (6 bases). The germline gives CDR1 SGHVS, CDR2 FQNEAQ. V lost 5 bases to trimming and J lost 7 bases, with 11 bases between them. This CDR3 has 12 residues. The CDR3 bases are TGTGCCAGCAGCCCGGGGGCAGGTGAAGCTTTCTTT. Its protein is CASSPGAGEAFF. The entire variable domain, with the rest obtained from reference TRBV7-8 and TRBJ1-1, is as follows: GAGVSQSPRYKVAKRGQDVALRCDPISGHVSLFWYQQALGQGPEFLTYFQNEAQLDKSGLPSDRFFAERPEGSVSTLKIQRTQQEDSAVYLCASSPGAGEAFFGQGTRLTVV.

This clonotype has at least ten counts. The chain couples TRBV10-3 to TRBJ2-1; 14 bases fit TRBD2. Germline V gene data show CDR1 as ENHRY and CDR2 as SYGVKD. V shed 10 bases, J shed 7 bases, and the junction held 6 bases outside the gene matches. The CDR3 is 14 residues long. This CDR3 is CATSGLAGENEQFF. The DNA of the CDR3 is TGTGCCACTTCGGGACTAGCGGGAGAGAATGAGCAGTTCTTC.

This chain connects TRBV24-1 to TRBJ2-1; D perhaps matches TRBD1 (6 bases). Germline CDR1 is KGHDR and CDR2 is SFDVKD. The CDR3 loop spans 15 amino acids. V dropped 4 bases and J dropped 5 bases, with 14 bases sitting between them. The CDR3 coding sequence is TGTGCCACCAGTGACCTCGACAGGAAGGACAATGAGCAGTTCTTC. Translating gives CATSDLDRKDNEQFF.

The V gene is TRBV7-6, the J gene TRBJ2-1; 9 positions match TRBD1. The CDR3 length is 16 residues. Per germline, CDR1 SGHVS and CDR2 FNYEAQ. The junction had 3 bases not matched to a gene; V was cut back by 3 bases and J by 0 bases. CDR3 sequence (DNA): TGTGCCAGCAGCTTGGGACAGGGCAACTCCTACAATGAGCAGTTCTTC. This gives the protein CASSLGQGNSYNEQFF.

The chain combines TRBV6-5 with TRBJ1-3; D remains ambiguous. V was cut by 5 bases and J by 0 bases, with 8 bases left in between. This CDR3 comprises 14 residues. Germline loops: CDR1 MNHEY, CDR2 SVGAGI. CDR3 loop: CASSPQFSGNTIYF. In DNA form, the CDR3 reads TGTGCCAGCAGTCCCCAGTTCTCTGGAAACACCATATATTTT.

In this sample, this clonotype turned up many times. The chain combines TRBV7-2 with TRBJ2-7; 9 nucleotides line up with TRBD1. Germline V gives CDR1 SGHTA, CDR2 FQGNSA. V dropped 1 base and J dropped 6; count of bases not matched to a gene: 4. There are 14 residues in the CDR3. CDR3 nucleotide sequence: TGTGCCAGCAGCTTAGGGACAGGGGTAGGCGAGCAGTACTTC. Translation: CASSLGTGVGEQYF.